The 24 T cell receptor beta chains reported below all come from one sample, sequenced in a study of HIV-infected patients and healthy controls. Antiretroviral therapy had run roughly three months, about 14 weeks, before follow-up blood collection. No cell fractionation was done, so the repertoire covers all unsorted peripheral blood T cells. cDNA was made from around 0.5 ug RNA using alpha and beta constant primers. Separate chain-specific third strand synthesis with multiplexing indices produced the alpha and beta libraries. From the 5' RACE reads, TCRdb called clonotypes with MiXCR, one entry per CDR3 protein. The table shows 18,000 or so distinct CDR3 sequences, with under 9.5% occurring only once. The sample was blood, taken during antiretroviral therapy. The receptors shown here come from an adult with HIV infection.

This clonotype appeared a few times. The chain uses TRBV5-4 and TRBJ2-7, with 7 positions matching TRBD2. The CDR3 sequence is 15 residues long. J was trimmed by 2 bases and V by 0 bases; bases with no gene match: 5. Germline CDR1 and CDR2: SGHNT and YYREEE (reference sequence). CDR3 in amino acids: CASSLGLAETYEQYF. As DNA, the CDR3 is TGTGCCAGCAGCTTGGGGCTAGCGGAGACCTACGAGCAGTACTTC. The full variable domain, with the rest looked up from reference TRBV5-4 and TRBJ2-7, is ETGVTQSPTHLIKTRGQQVTLRCSSQSGHNTVSWYQQALGQGPQFIFQYYREEENGRGNFPPRFSGLQFPNYSSELNVNALELDDSALYLCASSLGLAETYEQYFGPGTRLTVT.

Sample share makes this clonotype medium-sized. The chain couples TRBV28 to TRBJ1-5, with D uncertain. Germline CDR1 reads MDHEN; CDR2 reads SYDVKM. The CDR3 is 15 amino acids. V lost 5 bases and J lost 3, with 14 bases in between. The CDR3 nucleotides read TGTGCCAGCAGTCCCCAACCCGGGAACAATCAGCCCCAGCATTTT. Protein sequence: CASSPQPGNNQPQHF.

The chain uses TRBV14 and TRBJ2-3; D gene unclear. There are 15 residues in the CDR3. The ends were cut back, 3 bases at V and 0 bases at J, with 10 bases in the middle. Germline V CDR1 and CDR2: SGHDN, FVKESK. The CDR3 loop reads CASSHWESSTDTQYF. The CDR3 nucleotides are TGTGCCAGCAGCCACTGGGAATCTAGCACAGATACGCAGTATTTT.

This clonotype was observed at least ten times. The chain carries TRBV20-1 and TRBJ2-7; no reliable D call. Germline V CDR1 and CDR2: DFQATT, SNEGSKA (reference sequence). Deletions cut 3 bases from V and 5 bases from J, with 8 bases between. The CDR3 loop spans 11 amino acids. The CDR3 DNA sequence: TGCAGTGCTAGGCGGCCGGACGAGCAGTACTTC. It yields the protein CSARRPDEQYF.

A few counts support this clonotype. The rearrangement uses TRBV7-9 and TRBJ1-1; D not resolved. Per germline, CDR1 SEHNR and CDR2 FQNEAQ (reference sequence). Trimming cost V 4 bases and J 7 bases, with 10 bases left between them. The CDR3 has 12 residues. This chain's CDR3 is CASSSPHYEAFF. The CDR3 DNA is TGTGCCAGCAGCTCGCCCCACTATGAAGCTTTCTTT.

Ten or more counts support this clonotype. The chain uses TRBV27 and TRBJ1-1; D ambiguous. The germline CDR1 and CDR2 sequences are MNHEY and SMNVEV (reference sequence). V was shortened by 2 bases and J by 5 bases, with 6 bases between the two germline ends. This CDR3 is built from 12 residues. The CDR3 protein is CASSLAGTEAFF. Here the CDR3 DNA reads TGTGCCAGCAGTTTAGCGGGGACTGAAGCTTTCTTT.

The V call is TRBV9, the J call TRBJ1-5; TRBD1 is a possible D gene (6 bases). Germline V CDR1 and CDR2: SGDLS, YYNGEE. This CDR3 contains 16 residues. The V gene lost 0 bases and the J gene lost 2 bases, with 12 bases spanning the gap. The CDR3 spells CASSVGLGAGNQPQHF. In nucleotides, the CDR3 is TGTGCCAGCAGCGTAGGGCTGGGGGCAGGCAATCAGCCCCAGCATTTT.

This clonotype was recorded many times. The rearrangement links TRBV6-5 to TRBJ1-4; TRBD1 matches at 8 bases. Germline CDR1 reads MNHEY; CDR2 reads SVGAGI. This CDR3 has 14 amino acids. The V and J ends lost 6 bases and 8 bases, in that order; junction bases with no gene match: 8. The CDR3 loop reads CASRLQGEGEKLFF. The CDR3 DNA sequence: TGTGCCAGCAGACTACAGGGGGAAGGAGAAAAACTGTTTTTT.

This clonotype was counted only a few times. V gene TRBV12-3 or TRBV12-4 combines with J gene TRBJ2-2, with no clear D. Deletions cut 5 bases from V and 7 bases from J, with 5 bases between. The CDR3 consists of 11 residues. CDR3 sequence reads: CASSALGELFF. Written as DNA, the CDR3 is TGTGCCAGCAGTGCACTCGGGGAGCTGTTTTTT.

The table lists this clonotype with many counts. The V and J genes are TRBV28 and TRBJ1-5, with 8 bases aligning to TRBD1. After removal of 9 bases from V and 6 bases from J, the junction contained 7 bases not matched to a gene. Germline V gene sequence: CDR1 MDHEN, CDR2 SYDVKM. The CDR3 totals 13 residues. CDR3 DNA: TGTGCCAGTACGACAGGGGTGATTCAGCCCCAGCATTTT. Its translation: CASTTGVIQPQHF.

The table lists this clonotype with many counts. V usage is TRBV5-1 and J usage is TRBJ2-1, with 7 bases aligning to TRBD1. The trim removed 3 bases at V and 9 bases at J, leaving 9 bases unmatched. The CDR3 extends over 14 amino acids. Germline V gene lookup returns CDR1 SGHRS and CDR2 YFSETQ. CDR3 DNA: TGCGCCAGCAGCTCTCGCGGACAGGACAGTGAGCAGTTCTTC. Protein product: CASSSRGQDSEQFF. Full variable domain (outside the CDR3, taken from reference TRBV5-1 and TRBJ2-1): KAGVTQTPRYLIKTRGQQVTLSCSPISGHRSVSWYQQTPGQGLQFLFEYFSETQRNKGNFPGRFSGRQFSNSRSEMNVSTLELGDSALYLCASSSRGQDSEQFFGPGTRLTVL.

This clonotype was counted only a few times. The V and J genes are TRBV4-1 and TRBJ2-5; 7 bases are a match to TRBD1. J lost 5 bases, V lost 3 bases, and 6 bases had no gene match. CDR3 length: 14 amino acids. CDR1 and CDR2 (germline): MGHRA, YSYEKL. The CDR3 spells CASSQPDRVETQYF. The DNA of the CDR3 is TGCGCCAGCAGCCAGCCCGACAGGGTGGAGACCCAGTACTTC.

This clonotype was detected many times. The chain links TRBV6-1 to TRBJ2-7, with TRBD2 identical over 7 bases. J lost 7 bases, V lost 2 bases, and 2 bases had no gene match. The CDR3 has 12 residues. Per the germline V gene, CDR1 is MNHNS and CDR2 is SASEGT. As DNA, the CDR3 is TGTGCCAGCAGTGAATGGGAGGGGGAGCAGTACTTC. Its translation: CASSEWEGEQYF.

At least ten counts were recorded for this clonotype. The V gene is TRBV15, the J gene TRBJ1-2; 7 bases fit TRBD1. This CDR3 contains 14 residues. From germline, CDR1 is LNHNV and CDR2 YYDKDF (reference sequence). The J segment lost 8 bases and the V segment lost 0 bases, leaving 6 bases of the junction unmatched. The CDR3 sequence is CATSRDRGAQGYTF. The CDR3 coding sequence is TGTGCCACCAGCAGAGACAGGGGGGCTCAGGGCTACACCTTC.

V and J are TRBV7-9 and TRBJ2-1; 7 bases agree with TRBD1. V was pared by 7 bases and J by 8 bases, with 17 bases of the junction left unmatched. This CDR3 has 16 amino acids. Germline values: CDR1 SEHNR, CDR2 FQNEAQ (reference sequence). CDR3 sequence: CASTDWGTALGDEQFF. CDR3 sequence (DNA): TGTGCCAGCACCGATTGGGGGACAGCACTTGGGGATGAGCAGTTCTTC.

This clonotype was seen many times. The chain combines TRBV20-1 with TRBJ2-7; TRBD2 matches 11 bases. V shed 3 bases, J shed 3 bases, and the junction held 7 bases outside the gene matches. The germline CDR1 and CDR2 sequences are DFQATT and SNEGSKA (reference sequence). The CDR3 has 15 residues. CDR3 loop: CSARGYSGRDYEQYF. CDR3 bases: TGCAGTGCTAGGGGTTATAGCGGGAGGGACTACGAGCAGTACTTC.

A note on this clonotype: At one of its ends the junction is not consistent with the germline gene, which may arise from a read error. This chain uses TRBV2 with TRBJ2-2; 7 nucleotides agree with TRBD2. Germline lookup yields CDR1 SNHLY and CDR2 FYNNEI. The CDR3 runs to 15 residues. The CDR3, as DNA: TGTGCCAGCAGTGAAGGGGCGGGAGCGGTCGGGGAGCTGGTTTGG. It translates to CASSEGAGAVGELVW. Drawing the rest from reference TRBV2 and TRBJ2-2, the complete variable domain is EPEVTQTPSHQVTQMGQEVILRCVPISNHLYFYWYRQILGQKVEFLVSFYNNEISEKSEIFDDQFSVERPDGSNFTLKIRSTKLEDSAMYFCASSEGAGAVGELVWGEGSRLTVL.

In its sample, this clonotype was seen many times. V usage is TRBV7-6 and J usage is TRBJ1-4; no reliable D call. V was pared by 4 bases and J by 0 bases, with 9 bases between. In germline, CDR1 is SGHVS, CDR2 FNYEAQ. This CDR3 is built from 15 residues. The CDR3 loop reads CASSSAGATNEKLFF. The CDR3 coding sequence is TGTGCCAGCAGCTCAGCCGGGGCAACTAATGAAAAACTGTTTTTT.

This clonotype was found many times. The chain carries TRBV6-5 and TRBJ1-1; D is ambiguous. With 6 bases removed from V and 3 bases from J, the gap between germline ends came to 8 bases. Germline V gene lookup returns CDR1 MNHEY and CDR2 SVGAGI. The CDR3 totals 12 residues. CDR3 sequence reads: CASSHPYTEAFF. CDR3 in DNA: TGTGCCAGCAGCCACCCGTACACTGAAGCTTTCTTT.

This clonotype was seen repeatedly, ten times or more. The chain is built from TRBV5-1 and TRBJ2-7, with D tentatively TRBD2 (6 bases). CDR3 length equals 14 residues. Deletions cut 3 bases from V and 2 bases from J, with 12 bases between. CDR1 and CDR2 from the germline V gene are SGHRS and YFSETQ. The CDR3 is CASSSGLKAYEQYF. CDR3 bases: TGCGCCAGCAGCTCGGGACTTAAGGCCTACGAGCAGTACTTC.

This clonotype was counted a few times. The chain links TRBV6-5 to TRBJ2-7; unclear D gene. V lost 4 bases, J lost 3 bases, and 7 bases lay in between. This CDR3 region has 12 residues. Germline CDR1 MNHEY, CDR2 SVGAGI. The CDR3 spells CASSSYSYEQYF. In DNA form, the CDR3 reads TGTGCCAGCAGTTCATACAGCTACGAGCAGTACTTC.

In this sample, this clonotype turned up many times. The V and J genes are TRBV19 and TRBJ2-4; D gene ambiguous. The germline gives CDR1 LNHDA, CDR2 SQIVND (reference sequence). V lost 3 bases and J lost 6, with 6 bases in between. This CDR3 contains 12 residues. Here the CDR3 DNA reads TGTGCCAGTAGTATTCGCAGAAACATTCAGTACTTC. Translation: CASSIRRNIQYF.

This clonotype was observed many times. This chain joins TRBV7-9 and TRBJ1-4, with D unresolved. The CDR3 extends over 15 amino acids. The V gene's germline CDR1 is SEHNR and CDR2 FQNEAQ (reference sequence). Between the trimmed V and J ends, which lost 4 bases and 4 bases, there was a span of 13 bases. The CDR3 spells CASSSPRGFNEKLFF. The CDR3, as DNA: TGTGCCAGCAGCTCGCCGCGGGGTTTTAATGAAAAACTGTTTTTT.

This clonotype was observed many times. The V call is TRBV5-1, the J call TRBJ1-6, with D unresolved. This CDR3 is built from 15 residues. Per germline, CDR1 SGHRS and CDR2 YFSETQ. Between the trimmed V and J ends, which lost 0 bases and 5 bases, there was a span of 9 bases. This CDR3 is CASSLASRNNSPLHF. The CDR3 DNA sequence: TGCGCCAGCAGCTTGGCCAGCAGAAATAATTCACCCCTCCACTTT.